A single sample gave rise to the 23 T cell receptor beta chains below, sequenced in a study of blood T cell repertoires in COVID-19. Assay: immunoSEQ multiplex PCR; the TCRdb copy retains only in-frame clones and omits some. The data contain 220,000 or so clones, 84% of them singletons. The sequencing sample was made of PBMCs or T cells enriched from blood (not recorded which). The receptors stem from a woman between 40 and 55 years old who had recovered from COVID-19.

The V and J genes are TRBV29-1 and TRBJ1-1, with no clear D. The CDR3 spans 11 residues. V lost 3 bases to trimming and J lost 4 bases, with 6 bases between them. Germline CDR1 and CDR2: SQVTM and ANQGSEA. The CDR3 DNA reads TGCAGCGTTGAGAGGGCCACTGAAGCTTTCTTT. Its translation is CSVERATEAFF.

The chain is built from TRBV30 and TRBJ2-7, with 10 bases identical to TRBD2. Germline CDR1 is GTSNPN and CDR2 is SVGIG (reference sequence). The CDR3 spans 17 residues. The ends lost 3 bases at V and 4 bases at J; junction bases unmatched: 15. The DNA for the CDR3 is TGTGCCTGGAGCGCACCGGCTAGCGGGAGAGTAAGGTACGAGCAGTACTTC. This codes for CAWSAPASGRVRYEQYF.

The V gene is TRBV24-1, the J gene TRBJ2-3; the D gene is possibly TRBD2 (5 bases). From germline, CDR1 is KGHDR and CDR2 SFDVKD. The V end was cut by 4 bases, the J end by 7 bases, with 20 bases between. The CDR3 length is 16 residues. CDR3 nucleotides: TGTGCCACCAGTGAGGTGGGGTCCGGGAAGAGATATACGCAGTATTTT. Encoded protein: CATSEVGSGKRYTQYF.

This clone was counted once. This chain joins TRBV6-4 and TRBJ2-7, with D possibly matching TRBD2 (6 bases). CDR1 and CDR2 from the germline V gene are MRHNA and SNTAGT. V lost 4 bases and J 6 bases, leaving 22 bases between the germline ends. CDR3 length: 16 amino acids. CDR3 sequence: CASSGLKGGPRLEQYV. CDR3 nucleotide sequence: TGTGCCAGCAGTGGTCTGAAAGGAGGGCCGAGACTCGAGCAGTACGTC.

The V and J genes are TRBV28 and TRBJ1-5, with D unclear. The germline CDR1 and CDR2 sequences are MDHEN and SYDVKM. Trimming left V 6 bases short and J 1 base short, with 10 bases between. There are 14 residues in the CDR3. CDR3 in amino acids: CASRQWFSNQPQHF. The CDR3 nucleotides are TGTGCCAGCAGACAGTGGTTCAGCAATCAGCCCCAGCATTTT.

This chain connects TRBV28 to TRBJ2-3, with D tentatively TRBD1 (7 bases). V shed 2 bases and J shed 5 bases, with 8 bases lying between them. Germline CDR1 MDHEN, CDR2 SYDVKM. The CDR3 sequence is 13 residues long. The CDR3 loop is CASSLQGGDTQYF. CDR3 DNA: TGTGCCAGCAGTTTACAGGGGGGAGATACGCAGTATTTT.

The gene calls are TRBV7-2 and TRBJ1-2; D perhaps matches TRBD1 (6 bases). Trimming cost V 2 bases and J 3 bases, with 13 bases left between them. CDR3 length equals 15 residues. Germline V gives CDR1 SGHTA, CDR2 FQGNSA. The DNA for the CDR3 is TGTGCCAGCAGCTTACACGAGGGGGGGTACTATGGCTACACCTTC. It yields the protein CASSLHEGGYYGYTF.

As to this clone: Different DNA sequences within this sample yield the same CDR3. The chain joins TRBV9 to TRBJ1-2; the match to TRBD1 covers 7 bases. Trimming cost V 3 bases and J 4 bases; bases outside gene matches: 3. This CDR3 has 13 amino acids. Germline V gene data show CDR1 as SGDLS and CDR2 as YYNGEE. CDR3 nucleotide sequence: TGTGCCAGCAGCGCTGGGACAGTCTATGGCTACACCTTC. As protein: CASSAGTVYGYTF. Full variable domain (missing parts from reference TRBV9 and TRBJ1-2): DSGVTQTPKHLITATGQRVTLRCSPRSGDLSVYWYQQSLDQGLQFLIQYYNGEERAKGNILERFSAQQFPDLHSELNLSSLELGDSALYFCASSAGTVYGYTFGSGTRLTVV.

This clone was observed a few times. This chain connects TRBV6-6 to TRBJ1-6, with D tentatively TRBD1 (5 bases). Germline lookup yields CDR1 MNHNY and CDR2 SVGAGI (reference sequence). The CDR3 extends over 14 amino acids. Trimming took off 4 bases at V and 10 bases at J, with 14 bases between the two ends. CDR3 residues: CASSFGGRDSPLHF. The CDR3 bases are TGTGCCAGCAGTTTCGGCGGGAGGGACTCACCCCTCCACTTT.

The V and J genes are TRBV19 and TRBJ1-4, with D maybe TRBD1 (5 bases). The V gene's germline CDR1 is LNHDA and CDR2 SQIVND (reference sequence). The length of the CDR3 is 13 residues. Trimming took 10 bases from V and 2 from J, leaving 11 bases between them. CDR3 residues: CATRGETNEKLFF. CDR3 coding DNA: TGTGCCACCCGGGGGGAGACTAATGAAAAACTGTTTTTT.

The V call is TRBV10-2, the J call TRBJ2-1; 8 bases line up with TRBD2. Germline CDR1 WSHSY, CDR2 SAAADI. The V segment lost 7 bases and the J segment 4 bases; nucleotides outside the gene matches: 9. The CDR3 is made up of 15 amino acids. The CDR3 DNA follows: TGCGCCAGCATGGGGAGCGGGAGCACGTACAATGAGCAGTTCTTC. Translated: CASMGSGSTYNEQFF.

The rearrangement joins TRBV5-1 to TRBJ1-1; D is undetermined. In germline, CDR1 is SGHRS, CDR2 YFSETQ. The germline V and J ends were trimmed by 5 bases and 1 base, with 9 bases remaining between them. The CDR3 spans 13 residues. The CDR3 sequence is CASSQARNTEAFF. Here the CDR3 DNA reads TGCGCCAGCAGTCAGGCCCGGAACACTGAAGCTTTCTTT.

J is TRBJ1-5 and V is TRBV6-1; a possible D gene is TRBD1 (6 bases). The ends were cut back, 3 bases at V and 5 bases at J, with 8 bases in the middle. CDR1 and CDR2 from the germline V gene are MNHNS and SASEGT. There are 13 residues in the CDR3. CDR3: CASSDRGYQPQHF. The CDR3 DNA sequence: TGTGCCAGCAGTGACAGGGGATATCAGCCCCAGCATTTT.

The chain recombines TRBV21-1 with TRBJ2-7; TRBD1 is taken as the D call from the table, unchecked against the DNA. TRBV21-1 is described as a pseudogene. This CDR3 has 15 residues. The CDR3 region is CASSKAPKQGAGQYF. The CDR3 coding sequence is TGTGCCAGCAGCAAAGCCCCTAAACAGGGGGCTGGGCAGTACTTC.

This clone was detected once. V usage is TRBV5-1 and J usage is TRBJ2-1; TRBD2 aligns across 9 bases. This CDR3 has 16 amino acids. Germline V gene sequence: CDR1 SGHRS, CDR2 YFSETQ. V was pared by 0 bases and J by 5 bases, with 6 bases of the junction left unmatched. The CDR3 loop is CASSLVASGIDNEQFF. In DNA, the CDR3 is TGCGCCAGCAGCTTGGTTGCTAGCGGGATTGACAATGAGCAGTTCTTC.

The chain joins TRBV19 to TRBJ2-3, with 7 bases aligning to TRBD2. The CDR3 contains 14 residues. CDR1 and CDR2 (germline): LNHDA, SQIVND (reference sequence). The junction had 6 bases not matched to a gene; V was cut back by 1 base and J by 8 bases. The CDR3 nucleotides read TGTGCCAGTAGTATAGGAGCGGGGTCCGTTACGCAGTATTTT. This translates into CASSIGAGSVTQYF.

The J gene is TRBJ1-2, the V gene TRBV28, with 10 bases identical to TRBD1. Unmatched junction bases numbered 4, after V lost 6 bases and J lost 3 bases. Per the germline V gene, CDR1 is MDHEN and CDR2 is SYDVKM. CDR3 size: 14 residues. The CDR3 coding sequence is TGTGCCAGCAGGACAGGGGGCGCAGACTATGGCTACACCTTC. Its translation is CASRTGGADYGYTF.

V and J are TRBV27 and TRBJ2-7; TRBD1 matches 10 bases. Germline loops: CDR1 MNHEY, CDR2 SMNVEV (reference sequence). The V segment lost 5 bases and the J segment 3 bases; nucleotides outside the gene matches: 4. This CDR3 comprises 14 residues. The CDR3 region has the DNA TGTGCCAGCAGTGTCCGGGACAGGGGCTACGAGCAGTACTTC. Translating it yields CASSVRDRGYEQYF.

The chain combines TRBV18 with TRBJ2-5, with D possibly matching TRBD2 (5 bases). V shed 3 bases and J shed 5 bases, with 10 bases lying between them. The CDR3 is 13 amino acids. The germline V gene encodes CDR1 KGHSH and CDR2 LQKENI. CDR3 protein: CASSPPLGETQYF. CDR3 in DNA: TGTGCCAGCTCACCTCCACTAGGGGAGACCCAGTACTTC.

The chain has TRBV20-1 and TRBJ2-7, with D hard to call. The CDR3 covers 14 residues. Germline CDR1 and CDR2: DFQATT and SNEGSKA (reference sequence). The ends were cut back, 3 bases at V and 0 bases at J, with 12 bases in the middle. The DNA for the CDR3 is TGCAGTGCTAGTTGGGCCAGCATCTCCTACGAGCAGTACTTC. Amino acid sequence: CSASWASISYEQYF.

The V gene is TRBV19, the J gene TRBJ2-1; TRBD2 matches 10 bases. Germline V gene data show CDR1 as LNHDA and CDR2 as SQIVND (reference sequence). The CDR3 has 18 residues. J lost 3 bases, V lost 4 bases, and 12 bases had no gene match. CDR3 DNA sequence: TGTGCCAGTAGTAAGCGAACCTCCGGGACTAGCGACTACAATGAGCAGTTCTTC. This gives the protein CASSKRTSGTSDYNEQFF.

This chain uses TRBV4-1 with TRBJ2-2, with a possible D match to TRBD1 (6 bases). The CDR3 loop spans 16 amino acids. The germline CDR1 and CDR2 sequences are MGHRA and YSYEKL. Trimming removed 3 bases from V and 2 bases from J, with 13 bases in between. In DNA, the CDR3 is TGCGCCAGCAGCCATTTACCGGGACAAAACACCGGGGAGCTGTTTTTT. It specifies CASSHLPGQNTGELFF.

This chain uses TRBV4-2 with TRBJ1-2, with D uncertain. The CDR3 is 15 residues long. Trimming stripped 0 bases from V and 1 base from J, with 9 bases between. Germline assignment: CDR1 LGHNA and CDR2 YNFKEQ. In DNA, the CDR3 is TGTGCCAGCAGCCAAGACGGGAAGGGTAACTATGGCTACACCTTC. Protein sequence: CASSQDGKGNYGYTF.